These 7 T cell receptor beta chains share one sample of origin, sequenced in a study of CD8+CD57+ T cells in acquired aplastic anemia. The use of genomic DNA as template underpinned the TCR beta VDJ and CDR3 profiling. MiXCR, applied by TCRdb to the reads, yields one record per CDR3 protein. Here the sample spans approximately 98,000 distinct CDR3 sequences, roughly 70% being singletons. Sequencing was done on patients that had shown CD8+CD57+ cell expansion by flow cytometry. Sample: sorted CD4+, CD8+, or CD8+CD57+ T cells (not recorded which) from PBMCs. The receptors originated from a human donor with aplastic anemia.

The rearrangement joins TRBV20-1 to TRBJ1-1; D unresolved. CDR1 is DFQATT and CDR2 is SNEGSKA in the germline V gene (reference sequence). CDR3 size: 13 residues. V was trimmed by 6 bases and J by 3 bases, leaving 14 bases between them. CDR3 sequence reads: CSAPTPLHTEAFF. The CDR3 nucleotides are TGCAGTGCCCCGACACCCCTTCACACTGAAGCTTTCTTT.

The CDR3 nucleotides are TGTGCCACCGCGGACAGTGAGGCGCAGTATTTT. Protein: CATADSEAQYF. The rearrangement uses TRBV24-1 and TRBJ2-3, with a weak D call TRBD1 (6 bases). Trimming left V 9 bases short and J 10 bases short, with 13 bases between. This CDR3 region has 11 residues. CDR1 and CDR2 from the germline V gene are KGHDR and SFDVKD.

The chain links TRBV24-1 to TRBJ2-2; D is uncertain. The V gene's germline CDR1 is KGHDR and CDR2 SFDVKD. This CDR3 has 16 residues. Trimming removed 4 bases from V and 0 bases from J, with 11 bases in between. In DNA, the CDR3 is TGTGCCACCAGTGACCTGACGAACGCGAACACCGGGGAGCTGTTTTTT. It translates to CATSDLTNANTGELFF.

The rearrangement uses TRBV10-3 and TRBJ1-2; 7 bases are a match to TRBD1. The ends lost 6 bases at V and 3 bases at J; junction bases unmatched: 7. The germline V gene encodes CDR1 ENHRY and CDR2 SYGVKD. The CDR3 sequence is 14 residues long. CDR3 sequence (DNA): TGTGCCATCAGACCGCAGGGGGGGGACTATGGCTACACCTTC. Residues: CAIRPQGGDYGYTF.

The chain is built from TRBV2 and TRBJ1-4, with D uncertain. This CDR3 has 14 amino acids. V lost 3 bases to trimming and J lost 7 bases, with 12 bases between them. Germline loops: CDR1 SNHLY, CDR2 FYNNEI. The CDR3: CASSDWESGEKLFF. The DNA of the CDR3 is TGTGCCAGCAGTGATTGGGAGTCAGGTGAAAAACTGTTTTTT.

J is TRBJ2-7 and V is TRBV7-3, with D perhaps TRBD1 (6 bases). The CDR3 is 13 residues long. V was shortened by 4 bases and J by 1 base, with 8 bases between the two germline ends. Germline loops: CDR1 SGHTA, CDR2 FQGTGA. The CDR3 sequence is CASSWGQSYEQYF. CDR3 DNA: TGTGCCAGCAGCTGGGGGCAGTCCTACGAGCAGTACTTC. The variable domain in full, with the rest retrieved from reference TRBV7-3 and TRBJ2-7, is GAGVSQTPSNKVTEKGKYVELRCDPISGHTALYWYRQSLGQGPEFLIYFQGTGAADDSGLPNDRFFAVRPEGSVSTLKIQRTERGDSAVYLCASSWGQSYEQYFGPGTRLTVT.

This rearrangement joins TRBV25-1 to TRBJ1-5; no reliable D call. Germline lookup yields CDR1 MGHDK and CDR2 SYGVNS. The CDR3 is 19 amino acids. With 2 bases removed from V and 2 bases from J, the gap between germline ends came to 22 bases. CDR3 in amino acids: CASSEPLSGLLEGNQPQHF. Here the CDR3 DNA reads TGTGCCAGCAGTGAACCCCTATCCGGGCTTCTTGAGGGCAATCAGCCCCAGCATTTT. Complete variable domain (other parts from reference TRBV25-1 and TRBJ1-5): EADIYQTPRYLVIGTGKKITLECSQTMGHDKMYWYQQDPGMELHLIHYSYGVNSTEKGDLSSESTVSRIRTEHFPLTLESARPSHTSQYLCASSEPLSGLLEGNQPQHFGDGTRLSIL.